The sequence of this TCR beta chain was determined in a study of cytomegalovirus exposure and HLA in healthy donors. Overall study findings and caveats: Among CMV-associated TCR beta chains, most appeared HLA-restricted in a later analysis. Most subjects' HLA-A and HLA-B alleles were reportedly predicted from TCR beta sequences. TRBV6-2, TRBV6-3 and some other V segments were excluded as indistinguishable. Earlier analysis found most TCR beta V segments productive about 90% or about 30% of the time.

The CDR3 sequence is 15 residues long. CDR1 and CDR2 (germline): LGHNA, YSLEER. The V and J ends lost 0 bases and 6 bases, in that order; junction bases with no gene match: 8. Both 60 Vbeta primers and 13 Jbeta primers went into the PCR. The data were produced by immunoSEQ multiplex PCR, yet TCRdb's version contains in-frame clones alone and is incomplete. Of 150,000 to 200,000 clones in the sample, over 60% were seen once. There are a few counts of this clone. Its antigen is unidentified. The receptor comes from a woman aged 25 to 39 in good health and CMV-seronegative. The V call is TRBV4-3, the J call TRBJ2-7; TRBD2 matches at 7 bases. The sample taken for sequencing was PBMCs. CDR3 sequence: CASSQELTSRFEQYF. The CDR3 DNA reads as TGCGCCAGCAGCCAAGAACTGACTAGCAGGTTCGAGCAGTACTTC.